This T cell receptor (beta chain) was sequenced in a study of radiation and T cells in renal cell carcinoma. The junction had 5 bases not matched to a gene; V was cut back by 5 bases and J by 4 bases. The germline gives CDR1 MNHEY, CDR2 SVGAGI. This CDR3 contains 14 residues. Time point meaning: blood 2 weeks post-SBRT. Treatment reported: 15 Gy SBRT to primary tumor, nephrectomy 4 weeks later. The data were produced by immunoSEQ multiplex PCR, yet TCRdb's version contains in-frame clones alone and is incomplete. Of just under 80,000 clones in the sample, around 85% were seen once. The sequence came from a woman between 50 and 59 years old with renal cell carcinoma. Sequences were derived from blood, sampled from a patient whose treatment included radiotherapy and nephrectomy. V gene TRBV6-5 combines with J gene TRBJ2-5, with TRBD1 matching over 9 bases. The CDR3 is CASSQNRGRETQYF. The CDR3, as DNA: TGTGCCAGCAGTCAAAACAGGGGGCGAGAGACCCAGTACTTC.